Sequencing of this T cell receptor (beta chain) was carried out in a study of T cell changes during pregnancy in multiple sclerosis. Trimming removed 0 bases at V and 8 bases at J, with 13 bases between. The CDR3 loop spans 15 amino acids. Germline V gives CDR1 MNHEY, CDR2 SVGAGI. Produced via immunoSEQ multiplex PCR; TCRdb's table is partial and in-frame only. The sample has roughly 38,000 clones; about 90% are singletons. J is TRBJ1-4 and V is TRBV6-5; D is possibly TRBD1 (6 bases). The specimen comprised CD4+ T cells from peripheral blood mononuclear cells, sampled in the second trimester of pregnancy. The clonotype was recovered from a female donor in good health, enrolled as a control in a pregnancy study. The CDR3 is CASSYSKGGTEKLFF. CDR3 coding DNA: TGTGCCAGCAGTTACTCGAAGGGAGGGACAGAAAAACTGTTTTTT.